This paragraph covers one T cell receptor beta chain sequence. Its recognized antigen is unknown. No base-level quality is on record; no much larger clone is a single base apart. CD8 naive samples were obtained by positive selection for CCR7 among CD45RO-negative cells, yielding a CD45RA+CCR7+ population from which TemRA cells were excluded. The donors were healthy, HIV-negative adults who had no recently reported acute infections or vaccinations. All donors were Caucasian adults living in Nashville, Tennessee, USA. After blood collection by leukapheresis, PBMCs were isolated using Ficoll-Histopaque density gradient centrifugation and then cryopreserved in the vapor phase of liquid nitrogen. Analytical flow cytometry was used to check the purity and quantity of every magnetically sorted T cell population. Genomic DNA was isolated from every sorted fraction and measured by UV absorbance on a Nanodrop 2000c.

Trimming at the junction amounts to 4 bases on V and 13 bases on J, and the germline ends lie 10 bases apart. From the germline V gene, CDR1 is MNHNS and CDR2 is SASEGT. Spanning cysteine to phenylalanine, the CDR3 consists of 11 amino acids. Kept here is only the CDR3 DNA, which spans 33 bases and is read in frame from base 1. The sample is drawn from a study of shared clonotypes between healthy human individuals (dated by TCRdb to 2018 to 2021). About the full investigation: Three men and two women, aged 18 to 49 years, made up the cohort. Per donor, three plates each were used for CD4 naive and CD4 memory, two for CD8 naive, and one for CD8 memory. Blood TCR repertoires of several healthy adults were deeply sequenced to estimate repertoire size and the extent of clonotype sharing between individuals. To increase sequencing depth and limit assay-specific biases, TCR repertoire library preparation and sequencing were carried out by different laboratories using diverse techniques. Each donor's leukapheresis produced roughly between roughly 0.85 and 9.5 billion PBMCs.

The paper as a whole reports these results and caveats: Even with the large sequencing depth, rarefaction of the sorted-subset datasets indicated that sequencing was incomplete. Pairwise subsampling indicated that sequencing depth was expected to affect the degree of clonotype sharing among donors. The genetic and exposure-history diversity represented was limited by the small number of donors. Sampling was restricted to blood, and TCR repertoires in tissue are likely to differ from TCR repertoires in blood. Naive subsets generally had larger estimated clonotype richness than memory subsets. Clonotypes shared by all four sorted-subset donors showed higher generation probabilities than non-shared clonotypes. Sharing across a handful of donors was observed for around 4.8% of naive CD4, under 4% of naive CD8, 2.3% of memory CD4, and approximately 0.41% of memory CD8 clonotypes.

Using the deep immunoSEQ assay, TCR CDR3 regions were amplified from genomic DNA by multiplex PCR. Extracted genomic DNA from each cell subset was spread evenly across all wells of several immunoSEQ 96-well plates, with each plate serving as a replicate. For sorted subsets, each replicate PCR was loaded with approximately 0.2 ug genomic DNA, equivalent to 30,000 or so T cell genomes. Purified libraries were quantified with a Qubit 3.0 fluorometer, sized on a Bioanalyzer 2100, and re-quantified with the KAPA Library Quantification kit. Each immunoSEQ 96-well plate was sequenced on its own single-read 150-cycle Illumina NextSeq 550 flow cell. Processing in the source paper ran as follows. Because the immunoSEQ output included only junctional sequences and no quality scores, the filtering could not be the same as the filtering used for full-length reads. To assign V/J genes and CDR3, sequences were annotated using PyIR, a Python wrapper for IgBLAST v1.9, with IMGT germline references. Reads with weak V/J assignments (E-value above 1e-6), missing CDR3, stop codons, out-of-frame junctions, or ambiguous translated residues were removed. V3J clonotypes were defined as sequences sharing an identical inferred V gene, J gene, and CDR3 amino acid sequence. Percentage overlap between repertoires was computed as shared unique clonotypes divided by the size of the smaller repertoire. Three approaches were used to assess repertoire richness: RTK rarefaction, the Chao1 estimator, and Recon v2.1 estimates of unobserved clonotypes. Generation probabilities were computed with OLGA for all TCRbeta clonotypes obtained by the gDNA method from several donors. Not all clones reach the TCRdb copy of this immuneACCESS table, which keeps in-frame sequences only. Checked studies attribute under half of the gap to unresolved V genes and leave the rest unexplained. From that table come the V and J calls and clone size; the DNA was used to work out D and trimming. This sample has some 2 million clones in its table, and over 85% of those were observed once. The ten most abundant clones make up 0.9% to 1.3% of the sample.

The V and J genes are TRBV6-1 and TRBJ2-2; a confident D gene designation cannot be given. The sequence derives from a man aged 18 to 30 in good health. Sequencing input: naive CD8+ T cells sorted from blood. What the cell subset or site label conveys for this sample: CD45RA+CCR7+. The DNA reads TGTGCCAGCAGTGTCCTCTCTTCGCTGTTTTTT. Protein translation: CASSVLSSLFF.